This T cell receptor (beta chain) was profiled in a study of blood T cell repertoires in COVID-19 (dated by TCRdb to 2020 to 2021). For the wider study: The collaborator samples originated in the United States, Italy and Spain and spanned the acute and convalescent phases of COVID-19. The material from the prospective study consisted of cDNA or gDNA derived from T cells, B-cell-depleted T cells, or PBMCs. Deeply sampled blood TCRbeta repertoires from subjects exposed to, actively infected with, or recovered from COVID-19 were included in the dataset. The repertoires were made available in a free public database intended to serve as a resource for research on the immune response to SARS-CoV-2. Samples came from the ongoing ImmuneRACE study (first 160 participants) plus 1,254 subjects from 6 global collaborators. Nearly every sample came with metadata listing a de-identified subject ID, COVID-19 status, age in years and sex. Where available, HLA class I and class II types were taken from metadata supplied by the sample provider and were not determined by assay-based typing.

What the work shows at the level of the full study, not this receptor alone: The amount of clinical and demographic metadata varied by source and participant and was provided uncurated.

Enrolling through a virtual design, the prospective study's participants ranged in age from about 18 to 89 years and lived across roughly 23 United States geographic areas. To assign participants to cohorts, the prospective study relied on clinical history that participants themselves reported in a screening survey and a study questionnaire. In the prospective study, whole blood, serum and a nasopharyngeal or oropharyngeal swab were collected from each participant by mobile phlebotomists. Over an approximately 2-month period, participants in the prospective study had the option of providing additional blood draws and questionnaires. Before DNA extraction, prospective study blood samples were shipped either frozen or at room temperature. The immunoSEQ Assay, a bias-controlled multiplex PCR, was used to amplify TCRbeta CDR3 regions from genomic DNA. Per the source publication's procedure: The number of nucleated cells in each sample was estimated from the amplification of reference gene primers within the assay. To quantify the absolute abundance of each unique TCRbeta CDR3 rearrangement, sequence reads were collapsed and filtered. Productive Simpson clonality was computed per sample as the square root of Simpson's diversity index over productive rearrangements. TCRdb took this table from immuneACCESS and kept in-frame rearrangements with V and J called. Such tables lack part of the clones; where checked against another copy, unresolved V genes explain under half of the gap, and the rest is unexplained. V and J calls and clone size are copied from that table; D and trimming were computed from the DNA. The sample contains under 250,000 clones, roughly 85% of them found a single time. The top ten constitute approximately 9.1% of the sample.

In regard to this clone: What this receptor recognizes is not known. Base quality data are lacking; no much larger clone is found one base away.

Trimming costs V 5 bases and J 2 bases, and their ends lie 18 bases apart. The germline V gene (reference sequence) gives CDR1 as LNHDA and CDR2 as SQIVND. The CDR3, from cysteine to phenylalanine, totals 17 residues. CDR3 DNA is the only sequence kept; it has 51 bases, read in frame from the first base. The receptor's source is a woman between 45 and 60 years old with acute COVID-19. In this chain, TRBV19 is recombined with TRBJ2-2; the D region possibly corresponds to TRBD1 (5 bases align). Input material: PBMCs or T cells enriched from blood (not recorded which). Read as DNA, the sequence is TGTGCCAGTAGTCTCCGACAGAACTTCATAAACACCGGGGAGCTGTTTTTT. This is translated as CASSLRQNFINTGELFF.